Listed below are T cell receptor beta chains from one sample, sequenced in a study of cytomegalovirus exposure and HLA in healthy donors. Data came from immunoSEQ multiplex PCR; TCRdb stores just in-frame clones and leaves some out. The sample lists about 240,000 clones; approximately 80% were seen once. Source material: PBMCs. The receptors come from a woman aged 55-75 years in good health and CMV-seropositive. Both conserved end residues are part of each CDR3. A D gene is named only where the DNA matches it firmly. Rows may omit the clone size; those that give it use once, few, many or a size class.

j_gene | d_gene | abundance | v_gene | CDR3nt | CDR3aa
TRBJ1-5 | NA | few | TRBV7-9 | TGTGCCAGCAGCTTAGAAGCATTGGGGGGTAACGGGCCCCAGCATTTT | CASSLEALGGNGPQHF
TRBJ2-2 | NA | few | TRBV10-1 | TGCGCCAGCAGTGATTCTCCAGGAAGCGGGGAGCTGTTTTTT | CASSDSPGSGELFF
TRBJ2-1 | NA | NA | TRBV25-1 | TGTGCCAGCAGTGAAGCCAGTCGTTCCTACAATGAGCAGTTCTTC | CASSEASRSYNEQFF
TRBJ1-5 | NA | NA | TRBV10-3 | TGTGCCATCAGTGAGGGCGGCGGGAATCAGCCCCAGCATTTT | CAISEGGGNQPQHF
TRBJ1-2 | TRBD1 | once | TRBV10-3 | TGTGCCATCAGTGTAGGACAGGGGAGCTATGGCTACACCTTC | CAISVGQGSYGYTF
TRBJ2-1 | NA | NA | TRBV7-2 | TGTGCCAGCAGCTCGCAAACAACCCCCTACAATGAGCAGTTCTTC | CASSSQTTPYNEQFF
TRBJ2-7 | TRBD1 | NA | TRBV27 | TGTGCCAGCAGGTTGTCGGGTCAGGGGGCGAACTACGAGCAGTACTTC | CASRLSGQGANYEQYF
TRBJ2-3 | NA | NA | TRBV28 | TGTGCCAGCAGACCCGAGGGCCGCGCAGATACGCAGTATTTT | CASRPEGRADTQYF
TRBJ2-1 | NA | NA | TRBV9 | TGTGCCAGCAGCCCCCAAGTAGCGGCTAACTACAATGAGCAGTTCTTC | CASSPQVAANYNEQFF
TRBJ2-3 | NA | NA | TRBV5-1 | TGCGCCAGCAGTTTCGAGAGCACAGATACGCAGTATTTT | CASSFESTDTQYF
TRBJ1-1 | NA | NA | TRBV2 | TGTGCCAGCAGTGAAGCGCCTCAGGGCCTGAACACTGAAGCTTTCTTT | CASSEAPQGLNTEAFF
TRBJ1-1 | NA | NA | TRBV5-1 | TGCGCCAGCAGCTTGGTAGGCGGGAGCACTGAAGCTTTCTTT | CASSLVGGSTEAFF
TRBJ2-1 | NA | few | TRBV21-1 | TGTGCCAGCAGCAAGAGACGGCAAAAACGGTCCAGGGAGCAGTTCTTC | CASSKRRQKRSREQFF
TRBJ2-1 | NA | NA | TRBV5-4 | TGTGCCAGCAACCTACTTGACAATGAGCAGTTCTTC | CASNLLDNEQFF
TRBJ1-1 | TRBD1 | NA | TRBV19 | TGTGCCAGTAATCTCAGGGGGCGCATCACTGAAGCTTTCTTT | CASNLRGRITEAFF
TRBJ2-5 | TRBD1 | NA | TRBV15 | TGTGCCACCGTGAGCAACAGGGGAGAGACCCAGTACTTC | CATVSNRGETQYF
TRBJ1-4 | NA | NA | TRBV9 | TGTGCCAGCAGCGTAGGAGGACATCGGAAAAATGAAAAACTGTTTTTT | CASSVGGHRKNEKLFF
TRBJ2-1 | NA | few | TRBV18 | TGTGCCAGCTCCCCCTCCCACAATGAGCAGTTCTTC | CASSPSHNEQFF
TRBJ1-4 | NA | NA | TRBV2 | TGTGCCAGCAATACCTTAGTTAATGAAAAACTGTTTTTT | CASNTLVNEKLFF
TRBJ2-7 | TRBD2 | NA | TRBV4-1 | TGCGCCAGCAGCCAAGGACTAGCGGGAGGATGGGACGAGCAGTACTTC | CASSQGLAGGWDEQYF
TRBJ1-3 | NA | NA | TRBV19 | TGTGCCAGTAGTATAGTTGCGGGAAACACCATATATTTT | CASSIVAGNTIYF
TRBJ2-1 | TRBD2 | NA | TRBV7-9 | TGTGCCAGCAGCTTAGCGTCGGGAAAGCGGGAAGGTTCGCAGTTCTTC | CASSLASGKREGSQFF
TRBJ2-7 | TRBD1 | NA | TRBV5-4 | TGTGCCAGCAGCCGAAACACAGGGGGAGCTTACGAGCAGTACTTC | CASSRNTGGAYEQYF
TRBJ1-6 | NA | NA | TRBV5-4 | TGTGCCAGCAGCTTGACCGGGGATAATTCACCCCTCCACTTT | CASSLTGDNSPLHF
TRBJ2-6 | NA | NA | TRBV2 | TGTGCCAGCAGTGAACGGGGACATAACTCTGGGGCCAACGTCCTGACTTTC | CASSERGHNSGANVLTF